The 2 T cell receptor beta chains below were found in one sample sequenced in a study of technical replicates of blood from a few donors (dated by TCRdb to about 2017). The library was made by the immunoSEQ multiplex PCR assay. Imported from immuneACCESS, the table was reduced by TCRdb to in-frame sequences with V and J called. These copies leave out some clones; in studies compared against another copy, an unresolved V gene accounts for under half, and the cause of the remainder is not known. The sample includes tens of thousands of clones, with 91% observed a single time. The ten biggest clones cover approximately 3.9% of the sample. Sequencing was performed on PBMCs. These receptors originate from a human donor in good health. Some clones in this sample may be carry-over from other donors' samples.

This chain links TRBV4-2 with TRBJ2-7, with a weak D call TRBD2 (5 bases). Germline assignment: CDR1 LGHNA and CDR2 YNFKEQ. The CDR3 is 16 residues long. V lost 3 bases, J lost 1 base, and 16 bases lay in between. DNA for the CDR3: TGTGCCAGCAGCCAGGTCAATGCGGGCGGGTCCTACGAGCAGTACTTC. Translated: CASSQVNAGGSYEQYF.

The chain combines TRBV6-1 with TRBJ1-6, with 10 bases identical to TRBD1. CDR3 length equals 15 residues. Trimming at V came to 2 bases and at J to 9 bases, leaving 4 bases not matched to a gene. Germline lookup yields CDR1 MNHNS and CDR2 SASEGT. DNA of the CDR3: TGTGCCAGCAGTGAATGGGGACAGGGGACTTCACCCCTCCACTTT. Translation gives CASSEWGQGTSPLHF.